Listed below are T cell receptor beta chains from one sample, sequenced in a study of T cells in Graves' hyperthyroidism and ophthalmopathy. Each CDR3 protein gets one entry after TCRdb re-called the multiplex PCR reads with MiXCR. Seen here are 550,000 to 800,000 distinct CDR3 sequences, 17% observed once, and the top ten hold 15% to 19%. The source material was blood. All receptors derive from a man in his fifties or sixties with Graves' hyperthyroidism. Each CDR3 is given with its conserved first and last residue. Fields, in order: clone size, D gene, V gene, J gene, CDR3 length, CDR3 DNA, CDR3 protein. A D gene is named only where the DNA matches it firmly. Part of the rows lack a size; the others show once, few, many or a class for expanded clones.

>many|NA|TRBV9|TRBJ1-1|14
TGTGCCAGCAGCGTAGTGTCCAGGGCCACTGAAGCTTTCTTT
CASSVVSRATEAFF
>many|TRBD1|TRBV18|TRBJ2-2|15
TGTGCCAGCTCACCACAGGGGGCCCTTGCCGGGGAGCTGTTTTTT
CASSPQGALAGELFF
>many|TRBD2|TRBV27|TRBJ2-1|16
TGTGCCAGCACCGCTGTAGCGGGAGTAAGATACAATGAGCAGTTCTTC
CASTAVAGVRYNEQFF
>many|TRBD2|TRBV7-2|TRBJ2-1|16
TGTGCCAGCAGCTTAGAACTAGCGGGAGCGGTTAATGAGCAGTTCTTC
CASSLELAGAVNEQFF
>NA|NA|TRBV19|TRBJ1-1|15
TGTGCCAGTAGTAGGGGGCAGAGTTCTAACACTGAAGCTTTCTTT
CASSRGQSSNTEAFF
>few|NA|TRBV10-3|TRBJ1-1|14
TGTGCCATCAGTGAGTGGGACAAACAGAATGAAGCTTTCTTT
CAISEWDKQNEAFF
>many|TRBD2|TRBV2|TRBJ2-1|19
TGTGCCAGCAGGACTCCCCCCTTTATACTAGCGGGAGCCCCCAATGAGCAGTTCTTC
CASRTPPFILAGAPNEQFF
>few|NA|TRBV4-3|TRBJ2-7|13
TGCGCCAGCAACGGTAGTCATTTGCCCGAGCAGTACTTC
CASNGSHLPEQYF
>many|NA|TRBV28|TRBJ1-2|14
TGTGCCAGCAGTCCGTCAACAGGATACTATGGCTACACCTTC
CASSPSTGYYGYTF
>many|NA|TRBV5-1|TRBJ2-1|17
TGCGCCAGCAGCTTGGGTCACGGGTTTCGGTCCTACAATGAGCAGTTCTTC
CASSLGHGFRSYNEQFF
>once|NA|TRBV6-5|TRBJ1-5|14
TGTGCCAGCAGTTACTCCGACGGGAATCAGCCCCAGCATTTT
CASSYSDGNQPQHF
>few|TRBD1|TRBV5-1|TRBJ2-7|15
TGCGCCAGCAGTTTTACAGGGGGACGCTCCTACGAGCAGTACTTC
CASSFTGGRSYEQYF
>few|NA|TRBV5-6|TRBJ1-5|12
TGTGCCAGCAGCTTGTTTGGGCAGCCCCAGCATTTT
CASSLFGQPQHF
>few|TRBD2|TRBV7-6|TRBJ2-1|14
TGTGCCAGCAGCCTGGCGGGAGTTTTCGATGAGCAGTTCTTC
CASSLAGVFDEQFF
>NA|NA|TRBV7-2|TRBJ1-2|14
TGTGCCAGCAGCCCAGACAGGACCCACGTAGGCTACACCTTC
CASSPDRTHVGYTF
>few|TRBD1|TRBV29-1|TRBJ2-3|15
TGCAGCGTCGACCCAGGGGGCCTGGGCACAGATACGCAGTATTTT
CSVDPGGLGTDTQYF
>many|NA|TRBV7-9|TRBJ2-5|14
TGTGCCAGCAGCCGCTTAGCAGGGTTGGAGACCCAGTACTTC
CASSRLAGLETQYF
>NA|NA|TRBV6-5|TRBJ1-5|16
TGTGCCAGCAGTTACTCTGACAGTTTGAACAATCAGCCCCAGCATTTT
CASSYSDSLNNQPQHF
>few|NA|TRBV18|TRBJ2-2|16
TGTGCCAGCTCAGATCTCGGGACGGATTCTCCCGGGGAGCTGTTTTTT
CASSDLGTDSPGELFF
>many|TRBD1|TRBV5-1|TRBJ2-1|14
TGTGCCAGCAGCCTCGGACAGGGTTACAATGAGCAGTTCTTC
CASSLGQGYNEQFF
>many|TRBD2|TRBV9|TRBJ2-3|16
TGTGCCAGCAGCGTAGGGCTAGCGGGCGGCACAGATACGCAGTATTTT
CASSVGLAGGTDTQYF
>NA|NA|TRBV9|TRBJ2-1|15
TGTGCCAGCAGCCTAAGGAGTCAGGGGGGAAATGAGCAGTTCTTC
CASSLRSQGGNEQFF
>many|TRBD2|TRBV3-1|TRBJ2-1|15
TGTGCCAGCAGCCAGGCGGGACTAGGCTACAATGAGCAGTTCTTC
CASSQAGLGYNEQFF
>NA|TRBD2|TRBV6-5|TRBJ2-2|16
TGTGCCAGCACTTCCATCCCCACTAGCGAAGACGGGGAGCTGTTTTTT
CASTSIPTSEDGELFF
>few|TRBD1|TRBV13|TRBJ1-6|15
TGTGCCAGCAGCTGGACAGGGGGAAATAATTCACCCCTCCACTTT
CASSWTGGNNSPLHF
>NA|TRBD2|TRBV5-1|TRBJ2-5|17
TGCGCCAGCAGCTTACGTGGTAGCGGGAGGAATTTGCAGACCCAGTACTTC
CASSLRGSGRNLQTQYF
>many|TRBD2|TRBV7-3|TRBJ2-2|17
TGTGCCAGCAGCTTACGGGCGGGAGGGCCTGCGGCCGGGGAGCTGTTTTTT
CASSLRAGGPAAGELFF
>NA|NA|TRBV11-2|TRBJ2-3|16
TGTGCCAGCAGCCAAGATCTTCGGGGACCGGGTGATACGCAGTATTTT
CASSQDLRGPGDTQYF
>many|NA|TRBV11-2|TRBJ2-1|15
TGTGCCAGCAGCTTCGGCACGGGCCGTCTCAATGAGCAGTTCTTC
CASSFGTGRLNEQFF
>NA|NA|TRBV2|TRBJ2-1|15
TGTGCCAGCAGTGTTCGGGCAGCCGCCTACAATGAGCAGTTCTTC
CASSVRAAAYNEQFF
>NA|NA|TRBV7-9|TRBJ2-7|15
TGTGCCAGCAGCTTGTGGGCCGATTTTGACCACGAGCAGTACTTC
CASSLWADFDHEQYF
>few|TRBD1|TRBV7-9|TRBJ1-1|15
TGTGCCAGCAGCGCCCGGGACAGTCAGTACACTGAAGCTTTCTTT
CASSARDSQYTEAFF
>NA|NA|TRBV2|TRBJ2-5|12
TGTGCCAGCAGTGTTGGGTACGAGACCCAGTACTTC
CASSVGYETQYF
>few|NA|TRBV28|TRBJ1-5|17
TGTGCCAGCAGTTCAAACCCTTTAAGGAGGGAGGATCAGCCCCAGCATTTT
CASSSNPLRREDQPQHF
>NA|NA|TRBV5-1|TRBJ2-1|16
TGCGCCAGCAGCTTGGGAGCAGGAGGGGTAACCAATGAGCAGTTCTTC
CASSLGAGGVTNEQFF
>few|NA|TRBV28|TRBJ1-4|15
TGTGCCAGCAGTTTAAAGGGGTTGGCTAATGAAAAACTGTTTTTT
CASSLKGLANEKLFF
>few|NA|TRBV6-6|TRBJ2-1|15
TGTGCCAGCAGTTACATCCAGCGGGTCTACAATGAGCAGTTCTTC
CASSYIQRVYNEQFF